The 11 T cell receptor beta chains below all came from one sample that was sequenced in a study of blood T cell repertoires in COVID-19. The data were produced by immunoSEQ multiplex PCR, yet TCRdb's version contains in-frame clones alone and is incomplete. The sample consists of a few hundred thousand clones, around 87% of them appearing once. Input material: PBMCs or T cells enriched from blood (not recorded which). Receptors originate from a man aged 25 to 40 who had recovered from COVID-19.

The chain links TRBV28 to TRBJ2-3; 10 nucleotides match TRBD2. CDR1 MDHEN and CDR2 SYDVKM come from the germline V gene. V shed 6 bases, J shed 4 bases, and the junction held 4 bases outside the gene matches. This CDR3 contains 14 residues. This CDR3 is CASSLSGRADTQYF. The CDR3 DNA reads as TGTGCCAGCAGCCTGAGCGGGAGGGCAGATACGCAGTATTTT.

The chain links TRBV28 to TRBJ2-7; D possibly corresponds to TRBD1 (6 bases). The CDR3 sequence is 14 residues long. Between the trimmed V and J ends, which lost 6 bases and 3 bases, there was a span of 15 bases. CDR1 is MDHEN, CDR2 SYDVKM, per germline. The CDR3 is CASRQTGGIYEQYF. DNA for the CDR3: TGTGCCAGCAGACAGACAGGCGGAATCTACGAGCAGTACTTC.

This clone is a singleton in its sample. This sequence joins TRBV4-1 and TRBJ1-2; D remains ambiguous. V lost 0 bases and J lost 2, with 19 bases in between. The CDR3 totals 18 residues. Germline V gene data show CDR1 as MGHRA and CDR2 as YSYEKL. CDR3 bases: TGCGCCAGCAGCCAAGACCTCGCCCGGGTTCGGCCCAACTATGGCTACACCTTC. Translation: CASSQDLARVRPNYGYTF.

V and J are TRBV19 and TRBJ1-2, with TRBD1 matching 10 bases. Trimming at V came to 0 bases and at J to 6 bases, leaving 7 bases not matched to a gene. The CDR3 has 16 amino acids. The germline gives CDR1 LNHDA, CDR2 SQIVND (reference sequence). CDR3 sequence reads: CASSIDARQGADGYTF. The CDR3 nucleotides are TGTGCCAGTAGTATAGACGCCAGACAGGGGGCGGATGGCTACACCTTC.

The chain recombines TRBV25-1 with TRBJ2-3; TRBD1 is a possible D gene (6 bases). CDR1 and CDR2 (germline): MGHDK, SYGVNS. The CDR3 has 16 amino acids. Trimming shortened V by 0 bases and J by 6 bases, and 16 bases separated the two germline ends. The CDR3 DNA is TGTGCCAGCAGTGAATATGTGCACAGGGTGGGGGATACGCAGTATTTT. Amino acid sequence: CASSEYVHRVGDTQYF. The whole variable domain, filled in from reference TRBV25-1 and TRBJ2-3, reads EADIYQTPRYLVIGTGKKITLECSQTMGHDKMYWYQQDPGMELHLIHYSYGVNSTEKGDLSSESTVSRIRTEHFPLTLESARPSHTSQYLCASSEYVHRVGDTQYFGPGTRLTVL.

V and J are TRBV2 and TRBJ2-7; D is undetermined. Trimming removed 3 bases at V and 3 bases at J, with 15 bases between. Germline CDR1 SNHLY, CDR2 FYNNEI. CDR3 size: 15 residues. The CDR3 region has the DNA TGTGCCAGCAGTGATCTGAAACGGGTCCACTACGAGCAGTACTTC. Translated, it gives CASSDLKRVHYEQYF.

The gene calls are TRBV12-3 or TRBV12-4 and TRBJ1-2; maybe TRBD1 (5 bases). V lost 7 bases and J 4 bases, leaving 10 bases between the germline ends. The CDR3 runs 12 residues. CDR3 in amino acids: CASTTDPYGYTF. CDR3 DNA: TGTGCCAGCACGACAGATCCCTATGGCTACACCTTC.

CDR3 amino acids: CASSVDPGSYNEQFF. The CDR3 nucleotides are TGTGCCAGCAGCGTAGATCCGGGCTCCTACAATGAGCAGTTCTTC. The chain is built from TRBV9 and TRBJ2-1; D is uncertain. Germline lookup yields CDR1 SGDLS and CDR2 YYNGEE. This CDR3 comprises 15 residues. The ends were cut back, 0 bases at V and 0 bases at J, with 7 bases in the middle.

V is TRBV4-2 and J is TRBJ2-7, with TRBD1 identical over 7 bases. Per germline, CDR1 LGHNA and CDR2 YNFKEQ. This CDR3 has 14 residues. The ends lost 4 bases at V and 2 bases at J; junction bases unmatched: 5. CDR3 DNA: TGTGCCAGCAGCCTGGGACAGCGGACCTACGAGCAGTACTTC. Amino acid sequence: CASSLGQRTYEQYF.

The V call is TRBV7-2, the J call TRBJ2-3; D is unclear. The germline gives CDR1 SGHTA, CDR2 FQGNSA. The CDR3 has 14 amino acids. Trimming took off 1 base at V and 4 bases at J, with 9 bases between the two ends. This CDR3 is CASSLDLSADTQYF. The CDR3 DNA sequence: TGTGCCAGCAGCTTAGATCTCAGCGCAGATACGCAGTATTTT.

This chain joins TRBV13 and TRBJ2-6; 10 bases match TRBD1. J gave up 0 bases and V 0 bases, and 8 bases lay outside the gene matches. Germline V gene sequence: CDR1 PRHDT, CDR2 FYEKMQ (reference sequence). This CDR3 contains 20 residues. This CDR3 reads CASSLGLRDRGSSGANVLTF. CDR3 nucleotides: TGTGCCAGCAGCTTAGGATTGCGGGACAGGGGTTCCTCTGGGGCCAACGTCCTGACTTTC.